This T cell receptor (beta chain) was sequenced in a study of post-analysis software for immune sequencing data. Whole-study results and caveats: Batch-matched samples strongly co-clustered by F measure. In patients, TRBV5-6, TRBV5-1 and TRBV20-1 belonged to roughly 5 TRBV segments found more frequently than in controls.

V lost 4 bases and J 0 bases, leaving 9 bases between the germline ends. The CDR3 extends over 14 amino acids. Per the germline V gene, CDR1 is SGHNT and CDR2 is YYREEE (reference sequence). TCR beta cDNA libraries had unique molecular identifiers. T cells numbering roughly 0.9 to 11 million gave rise to around 500,000 cDNA molecules. TCRdb called the PCR reads again in MiXCR, with one record for every CDR3 protein. This table has around 400,000 distinct CDR3 sequences, about a third appearing once. Concerning this clonotype itself: Antigen: not known.

The TCR originated in a girl aged 5-17 years with multiple sclerosis. The chain carries TRBV5-4 and TRBJ2-3; D gene unclear. The sample taken for sequencing was blood. CDR3 nucleotide sequence: TGTGCCAGCAGCAACTCTCAAAGCACAGATACGCAGTATTTT. Translating it yields CASSNSQSTDTQYF.